Following are 25 T cell receptor beta chains from one sample sequenced in a study of early T cells in non-severe SARS-CoV-2 infection. TCRdb re-derived calls from the 5' RACE reads in MiXCR, one entry per CDR3 protein. Here the sample spans fewer than 80,000 distinct CDR3 sequences, about 10% being singletons. What was sequenced was whole blood. These receptors all come from an adult who was a healthcare worker with PCR-confirmed SARS-CoV-2 infection or an uninfected control (not recorded which).

This sequence joins TRBV20-1 and TRBJ2-1; TRBD2 is a possible D gene (6 bases). The ends were cut back, 3 bases at V and 5 bases at J, with 14 bases in the middle. This CDR3 comprises 14 residues. Per the germline V gene, CDR1 is DFQATT and CDR2 is SNEGSKA (reference sequence). The CDR3 reads CSARTGEGNNEQFF. The DNA of the CDR3 is TGCAGTGCTAGGACGGGAGAGGGAAACAATGAGCAGTTCTTC.

The chain employs TRBV7-9 and TRBJ1-1, with a possible D match to TRBD1 (6 bases). This CDR3 comprises 14 residues. CDR1 SEHNR and CDR2 FQNEAQ come from the germline V gene (reference sequence). V lost 7 bases and J 0 bases, leaving 12 bases between the germline ends. CDR3 in DNA: TGTGCCAGCACCCCGACAGGACTGAACACTGAAGCTTTCTTT. Translation gives CASTPTGLNTEAFF.

This clonotype was observed a handful of times. The CDR3 DNA follows: TGTGCCAGCAGTTATGCTCCTGGATTCTACGAGCAGTACTTC. Translating gives CASSYAPGFYEQYF. V is TRBV6-2 or TRBV6-3 and J is TRBJ2-7, with D uncertain. Germline values: CDR1 MNHEY, CDR2 SVGEGT. CDR3 length: 14 residues. V was shortened by 3 bases and J by 3 bases, with 12 bases between the two germline ends.

This clonotype was observed many times. The chain carries TRBV2 and TRBJ2-2; 7 bases fit TRBD1. Germline-derived CDR1 and CDR2 are SNHLY and FYNNEI. The V gene end was trimmed by 2 bases and the J gene end by 1 base; junction bases not matched to a gene: 7. The CDR3 covers 17 residues. The CDR3 loop reads CASSESLGTVNTGELFF. DNA of the CDR3: TGTGCCAGCAGTGAATCGCTGGGGACAGTGAACACCGGGGAGCTGTTTTTT.

The rearrangement joins TRBV7-2 to TRBJ2-3, with no clear D. CDR3 size: 15 residues. CDR1 SGHTA and CDR2 FQGNSA come from the germline V gene. V lost 0 bases to trimming and J lost 6 bases, with 13 bases between them. The CDR3 DNA sequence: TGTGCCAGCAGCTTAGCGGGGAACGCTGCCGATACGCAGTATTTT. Amino acid sequence: CASSLAGNAADTQYF.

Only a few counts were recorded for this clonotype. The chain has TRBV9 and TRBJ1-1; 8 nucleotides line up with TRBD1. J gave up 0 bases and V 0 bases, and 7 bases lay outside the gene matches. Germline V gene data show CDR1 as SGDLS and CDR2 as YYNGEE. The CDR3 sequence is 17 residues long. The CDR3 reads CASSVGVGGQVNTEAFF. The CDR3 bases are TGTGCCAGCAGCGTAGGGGTCGGGGGACAGGTGAACACTGAAGCTTTCTTT.

J is TRBJ2-3 and V is TRBV29-1; tentative D call: TRBD2 (5 bases). This CDR3 region has 13 residues. Per germline, CDR1 SQVTM and CDR2 ANQGSEA. V lost 1 base and J lost 5, with 10 bases in between. The CDR3 protein is CSVEGNGVDTQYF. DNA of the CDR3: TGCAGCGTTGAAGGGAACGGGGTAGATACGCAGTATTTT.

The V gene is TRBV3-1, the J gene TRBJ2-3; unclear D gene. Trimming cost V 4 bases and J 2 bases, with 10 bases left between them. Per germline, CDR1 LGHDT and CDR2 YNNKEL (reference sequence). The CDR3 totals 14 residues. This CDR3 reads CASSPYWVTDTQYF. CDR3 DNA sequence: TGTGCCAGCAGCCCATATTGGGTCACAGATACGCAGTATTTT.

This clonotype was seen repeatedly, ten times or more. The chain recombines TRBV19 with TRBJ2-1; D not resolved. V was cut by 5 bases and J by 6 bases, with 11 bases left in between. Looked up from germline, CDR1 is LNHDA and CDR2 is SQIVND (reference sequence). CDR3 length: 13 amino acids. This chain's CDR3 is CASSPLRGNEQFF. The CDR3, as DNA: TGTGCCAGTAGTCCCCTCCGTGGCAATGAGCAGTTCTTC.

The chain is built from TRBV29-1 and TRBJ2-2; D unclear. The V and J ends lost 3 bases and 4 bases respectively, with 9 bases between them. The CDR3 is made up of 13 amino acids. Germline-derived CDR1 and CDR2 are SQVTM and ANQGSEA. CDR3 sequence (DNA): TGCAGCGTTGATAGAGTGATCACCGGGGAGCTGTTTTTT. Protein: CSVDRVITGELFF.

This clonotype was observed a few times. The V call is TRBV19, the J call TRBJ1-1; weak D call: TRBD1 (5 bases). Germline V gene data show CDR1 as LNHDA and CDR2 as SQIVND (reference sequence). CDR3 length: 14 residues. Trimming took 3 bases from V and 5 from J, leaving 13 bases between them. The CDR3 reads CASSIRETRTEAFF. The CDR3 region has the DNA TGTGCCAGTAGTATCAGGGAGACAAGGACTGAAGCTTTCTTT.

This clonotype was detected many times. The DNA of the CDR3 is TGTGCCAGCTCACCAGGCAGCGGGAGGGCGGCAGATACGCAGTATTTT. It yields the protein CASSPGSGRAADTQYF. The chain combines TRBV18 with TRBJ2-3; 10 bases agree with TRBD2. The CDR3 covers 16 residues. With V trimmed by 2 bases and J by 4 bases, 6 bases remained unmatched. Germline values: CDR1 KGHSH, CDR2 LQKENI.

This clonotype was counted ten times or more. The gene calls are TRBV20-1 and TRBJ1-2, with 9 bases identical to TRBD1. The V gene end was trimmed by 4 bases and the J gene end by 0 bases; junction bases not matched to a gene: 6. The length of the CDR3 is 15 residues. Germline V gives CDR1 DFQATT, CDR2 SNEGSKA (reference sequence). The CDR3 spells CSATTGGSANYGYTF. The CDR3 DNA sequence: TGCAGTGCTACCACAGGGGGCTCGGCTAACTATGGCTACACCTTC.

This chain connects TRBV27 to TRBJ2-2; D not certain. Germline lookup yields CDR1 MNHEY and CDR2 SMNVEV (reference sequence). There are 14 residues in the CDR3. V was pared by 4 bases and J by 5 bases, with 11 bases between. The CDR3 spells CASSWRSLTGELFF. DNA of the CDR3: TGTGCCAGCAGTTGGCGATCCTTGACCGGGGAGCTGTTTTTT.

This sequence joins TRBV5-1 and TRBJ1-2, with D hard to call. This CDR3 contains 13 residues. CDR1 is SGHRS, CDR2 YFSETQ, per germline. Trimming removed 2 bases at V and 4 bases at J, with 9 bases between. Here the CDR3 reads CASSLYDTYGYTF. CDR3 DNA sequence: TGCGCCAGCAGCTTATACGACACCTATGGCTACACCTTC.

This chain uses TRBV7-2 with TRBJ1-2; D remains unclear. The V and J ends lost 1 base and 4 bases respectively, with 7 bases between them. Germline values: CDR1 SGHTA, CDR2 FQGNSA. CDR3 length equals 13 residues. The CDR3 loop reads CASSLEQSYGYTF. The DNA of the CDR3 is TGTGCCAGCAGCTTAGAACAGTCCTATGGCTACACCTTC.

Comment on this clonotype: This may be a read error, as it is one base from a much larger clone. The CDR3: CASGMVKTVHGYTF. The CDR3 nucleotides read TGTGCCAGTGGTATGGTTAAGACAGTTCATGGCTACACCTTC. The chain links TRBV19 to TRBJ1-2, with D perhaps TRBD1 (5 bases). This CDR3 comprises 14 residues. Germline V gene lookup returns CDR1 LNHDA and CDR2 SQIVND (reference sequence).

This clonotype has ten or more counts. The rearrangement links TRBV7-2 to TRBJ1-5; the D is unclear. Germline V CDR1 and CDR2: SGHTA, FQGNSA. V lost 1 base, J lost 3 bases, and 4 bases lay in between. This CDR3 has 13 amino acids. The CDR3, as DNA: TGTGCCAGCAGCTTAGACCTCAATCAGCCCCAGCATTTT. As protein: CASSLDLNQPQHF.

This clonotype has at least ten counts. This chain joins TRBV10-1 and TRBJ2-3; tentative D call: TRBD2 (6 bases). V lost 0 bases and J lost 5, with 12 bases in between. Germline V CDR1 and CDR2: WNHNN, SYGVQD (reference sequence). This CDR3 is 15 amino acids long. The CDR3 sequence: CASSESNSGGDTQYF. In DNA form, the CDR3 reads TGCGCCAGCAGTGAGTCGAATAGCGGCGGAGATACGCAGTATTTT.

This clonotype appeared many times. V gene TRBV5-5 combines with J gene TRBJ2-5; D remains ambiguous. Between the trimmed V and J ends, which lost 2 bases and 5 bases, there was a span of 1 base. The CDR3 has 10 residues. Per the germline V gene, CDR1 is SGHKS and CDR2 is YYEKEE (reference sequence). This CDR3 is CASSFETQYF. DNA of the CDR3: TGTGCCAGCAGCTTTGAGACCCAGTACTTC.

There are many counts of this clonotype. The CDR3 spells CASSLSGGYTQYF. Written as DNA, the CDR3 is TGTGCCAGCAGTTTATCCGGCGGGTATACGCAGTATTTT. The genes are TRBV27 and TRBJ2-3; D perhaps matches TRBD2 (5 bases). This CDR3 has 13 amino acids. Germline V gene lookup returns CDR1 MNHEY and CDR2 SMNVEV (reference sequence). V was trimmed by 0 bases and J by 7 bases, leaving 8 bases between them.

This clonotype was picked up many times. V is TRBV29-1 and J is TRBJ2-5; TRBD2 might be the D (6 bases). Between the trimmed V and J ends, which lost 1 base and 5 bases, there was a span of 11 bases. The CDR3 runs 13 residues. CDR1 SQVTM and CDR2 ANQGSEA come from the germline V gene. For the CDR3, the DNA is TGCAGCGTTGAAGTAGGTCTAGCGGAGACCCAGTACTTC. Translated: CSVEVGLAETQYF.

This clonotype was detected ten times or more. The chain employs TRBV20-1 and TRBJ2-3; either TRBD1 or TRBD2 may fit D (6 bases each). Germline CDR1 is DFQATT and CDR2 is SNEGSKA (reference sequence). The CDR3 extends over 14 amino acids. Between the trimmed V and J ends, which lost 3 bases and 2 bases, there was a span of 12 bases. In DNA, the CDR3 is TGCAGTGCTAGTCAATCGGGGGCCACAGATACGCAGTATTTT. This gives the protein CSASQSGATDTQYF.

This clonotype has ten or more counts. The rearrangement joins TRBV5-1 to TRBJ2-2, with a weak D call TRBD1 (6 bases). In germline, CDR1 is SGHRS, CDR2 YFSETQ. The CDR3 runs to 16 residues. The ends were cut back, 5 bases at V and 0 bases at J, with 14 bases in the middle. The CDR3 sequence is CASRSTGNANTGELFF. DNA of the CDR3: TGCGCCAGCAGAAGTACAGGGAACGCGAACACCGGGGAGCTGTTTTTT.

The J gene is TRBJ1-2, the V gene TRBV29-1; maybe TRBD1 (6 bases). The germline V gene encodes CDR1 SQVTM and CDR2 ANQGSEA. Trimming took 7 bases from V and 0 from J, leaving 12 bases between them. The CDR3 loop spans 13 amino acids. The CDR3: CSGGTPPNYGYTF. CDR3 DNA: TGCAGCGGGGGGACACCGCCTAACTATGGCTACACCTTC.